The 4 T cell receptor beta chains given below trace back to one sample, sequenced in a study of T cells in Graves' hyperthyroidism and ophthalmopathy. Amplification yielded TCR beta CDR3 regions, with RNA transcripts as the source. HTBI primers drove first-round RT-PCR of the TCR CDR3. TCRdb itself ran the multiplex PCR reads through MiXCR, one entry per CDR3 protein. In the table there are under 600,000 distinct CDR3 sequences, more than 15% of which are singletons. The sample comprised blood. The receptors were sampled from a woman aged 40 to 55 with Graves' ophthalmopathy.

This clonotype was counted ten times or more. The genes are TRBV4-1 and TRBJ2-1, with D hard to call. The CDR3 consists of 16 residues. V gave up 0 bases and J gave up 2 bases, with 11 bases separating them. CDR1 and CDR2 (germline): MGHRA, YSYEKL. In DNA form, the CDR3 reads TGCGCCAGCAGCCAAGAAGGCGGATTTACCTACAATGAGCAGTTCTTC. Protein sequence: CASSQEGGFTYNEQFF.

This clonotype was counted ten times or more. The rearrangement links TRBV18 to TRBJ1-4, with TRBD1 identical over 10 bases. The length of the CDR3 is 14 residues. Germline lookup yields CDR1 KGHSH and CDR2 LQKENI. J gave up 6 bases and V 5 bases, and 3 bases lay outside the gene matches. CDR3 sequence: CASSTTGGDEKLFF. The CDR3 nucleotides read TGTGCCAGCTCAACGACAGGGGGCGATGAAAAACTGTTTTTT.

This clonotype was detected only a few times. This chain links TRBV12-3 or TRBV12-4 with TRBJ2-2; unclear D gene. This CDR3 comprises 16 residues. Trimming removed 3 bases from V and 4 bases from J, with 15 bases in between. CDR3 amino acids: CASSFSSVGVTGELFF. DNA for the CDR3: TGTGCCAGCAGTTTTTCCAGTGTTGGGGTCACCGGGGAGCTGTTTTTT.

About this clonotype itself: Its ends do not fully match the called genes, so a read error is possible. This rearrangement joins TRBV6-1 to TRBJ2-1; perhaps TRBD1 as D (6 bases). Germline V CDR1 and CDR2: MNHNS, SASEGT. This CDR3 comprises 13 residues. CDR3: CTSSESRGNEQFF. CDR3 nucleotides: TGTACCAGCAGCGAATCCAGGGGCAATGAGCAGTTCTTC.